This T cell receptor beta chain was captured in a study of cytomegalovirus exposure and HLA in healthy donors. Regarding the study as a whole: Earlier results showed most TCR beta V segments being productive about 87% or about 30% of the time. Researchers left out some V segments, among them TRBV6-2 and TRBV6-3, as indistinguishable. It was 164 TCR beta chains that were listed as cytomegalovirus-associated.

V was clipped by 3 bases and J by 4 bases, with 12 bases between them. There are 15 residues in the CDR3. CDR1 and CDR2 (germline): MGHDK, SYGVNS. For this clone: Its antigen remains unidentified.

The PCR was carried out with 60 Vbeta primers and 13 Jbeta primers. TCRdb's copy holds only in-frame clones and misses some; the assay was immunoSEQ multiplex PCR. The table shows 90,000 to 150,000 clones, with 65% to 90% occurring only once. The clonotype comes from a middle-aged woman in good health and CMV-seronegative. The chain has TRBV25-1 and TRBJ2-2, with D hard to call. The sequenced sample was PBMCs. The DNA for the CDR3 is TGTGCCAGCAGTGAGGCTTTGGGCCCCACCGGGGAGCTGTTTTTT. It is translated as CASSEALGPTGELFF. Full variable domain (missing parts from reference TRBV25-1 and TRBJ2-2): EADIYQTPRYLVIGTGKKITLECSQTMGHDKMYWYQQDPGMELHLIHYSYGVNSTEKGDLSSESTVSRIRTEHFPLTLESARPSHTSQYLCASSEALGPTGELFFGEGSRLTVL.